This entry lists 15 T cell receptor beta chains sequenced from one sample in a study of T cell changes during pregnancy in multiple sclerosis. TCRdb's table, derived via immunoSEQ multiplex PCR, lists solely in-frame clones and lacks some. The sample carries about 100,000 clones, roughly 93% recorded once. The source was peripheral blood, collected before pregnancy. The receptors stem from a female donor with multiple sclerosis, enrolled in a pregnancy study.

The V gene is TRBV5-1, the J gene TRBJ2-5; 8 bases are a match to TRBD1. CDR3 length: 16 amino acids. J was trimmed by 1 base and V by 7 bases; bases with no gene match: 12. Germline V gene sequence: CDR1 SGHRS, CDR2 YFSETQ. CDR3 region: CASGTGGGQGQETQYF. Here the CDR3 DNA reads TGCGCCAGCGGGACAGGAGGAGGTCAAGGCCAAGAGACCCAGTACTTC.

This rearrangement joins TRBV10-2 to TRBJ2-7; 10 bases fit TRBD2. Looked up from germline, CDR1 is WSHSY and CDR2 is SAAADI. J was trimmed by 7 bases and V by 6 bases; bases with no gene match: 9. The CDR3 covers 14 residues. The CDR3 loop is CASSGTSAAREQYF. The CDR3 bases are TGCGCCAGCAGCGGGACTAGCGCCGCACGTGAGCAGTACTTC.

The CDR3 protein is CASSIRVGADTQYF. The CDR3 coding sequence is TGTGCCAGTAGTATCAGGGTTGGGGCAGATACGCAGTATTTT. The chain links TRBV19 to TRBJ2-3; a weak D match, TRBD1 (5 bases). V lost 3 bases and J lost 4, with 11 bases in between. The V gene's germline CDR1 is LNHDA and CDR2 SQIVND (reference sequence). This CDR3 region has 14 residues.

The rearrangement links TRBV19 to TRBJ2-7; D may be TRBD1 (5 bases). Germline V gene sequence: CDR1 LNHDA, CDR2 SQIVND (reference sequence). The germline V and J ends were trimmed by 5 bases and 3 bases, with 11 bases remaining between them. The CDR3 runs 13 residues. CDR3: CASSSGAYYEQYF. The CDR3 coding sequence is TGTGCCAGTAGTTCTGGGGCCTACTACGAGCAGTACTTC.

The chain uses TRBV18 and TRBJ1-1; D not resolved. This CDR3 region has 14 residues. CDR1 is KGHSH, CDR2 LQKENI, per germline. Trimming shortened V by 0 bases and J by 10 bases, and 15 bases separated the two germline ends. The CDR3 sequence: CASSPPTGTPRAFF. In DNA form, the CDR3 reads TGTGCCAGCTCACCACCGACGGGAACCCCCCGAGCTTTCTTT.

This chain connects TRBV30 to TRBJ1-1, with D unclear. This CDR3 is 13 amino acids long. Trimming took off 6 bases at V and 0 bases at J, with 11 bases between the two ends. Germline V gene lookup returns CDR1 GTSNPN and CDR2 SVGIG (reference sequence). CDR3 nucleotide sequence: TGTGCCTGTGAAGAGGCCATGAACACTGAAGCTTTCTTT. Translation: CACEEAMNTEAFF. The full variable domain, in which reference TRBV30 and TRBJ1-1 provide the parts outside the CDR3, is SQTIHQWPATLVQPVGSPLSLECTVEGTSNPNLYWYRQAAGRGLQLLFYSVGIGQISSEVPQNLSASRPQDRQFILSSKKLLLSDSGFYLCACEEAMNTEAFFGQGTRLTVV.

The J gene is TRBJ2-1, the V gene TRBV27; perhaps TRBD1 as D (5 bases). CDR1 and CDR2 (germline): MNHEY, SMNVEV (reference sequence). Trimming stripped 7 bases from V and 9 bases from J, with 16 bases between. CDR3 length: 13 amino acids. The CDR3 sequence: CASIPAGRGEQFF. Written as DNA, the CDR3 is TGTGCCAGCATCCCGGCAGGTAGGGGTGAGCAGTTCTTC.

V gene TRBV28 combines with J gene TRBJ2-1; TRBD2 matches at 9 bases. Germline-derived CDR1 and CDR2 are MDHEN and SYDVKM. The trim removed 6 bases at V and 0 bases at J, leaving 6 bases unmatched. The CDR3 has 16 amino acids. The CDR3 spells CASSGLALHSYNEQFF. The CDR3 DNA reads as TGTGCCAGCAGCGGACTAGCGCTACACTCCTACAATGAGCAGTTCTTC.

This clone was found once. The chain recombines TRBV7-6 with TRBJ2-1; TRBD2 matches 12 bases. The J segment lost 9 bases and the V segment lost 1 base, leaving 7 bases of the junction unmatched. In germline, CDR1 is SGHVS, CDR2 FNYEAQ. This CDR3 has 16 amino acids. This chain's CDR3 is CASSLVASGRAREQFF. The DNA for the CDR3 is TGTGCCAGCAGCTTAGTAGCTAGCGGGAGGGCCCGTGAGCAGTTCTTC.

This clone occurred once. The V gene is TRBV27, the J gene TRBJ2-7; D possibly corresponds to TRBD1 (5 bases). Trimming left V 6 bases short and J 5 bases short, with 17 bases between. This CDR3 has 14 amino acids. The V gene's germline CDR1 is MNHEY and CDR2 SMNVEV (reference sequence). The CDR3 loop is CASSPPGRRHEQYF. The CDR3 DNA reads TGTGCCAGCAGCCCCCCAGGGCGAAGGCACGAGCAGTACTTC.

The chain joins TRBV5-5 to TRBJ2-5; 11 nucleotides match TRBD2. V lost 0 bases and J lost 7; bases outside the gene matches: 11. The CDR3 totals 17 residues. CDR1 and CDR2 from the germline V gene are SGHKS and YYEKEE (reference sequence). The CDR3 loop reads CASSLGLAGGGGGTQYF. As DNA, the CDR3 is TGTGCCAGCAGCTTGGGGCTAGCGGGAGGAGGGGGAGGGACCCAGTACTTC.

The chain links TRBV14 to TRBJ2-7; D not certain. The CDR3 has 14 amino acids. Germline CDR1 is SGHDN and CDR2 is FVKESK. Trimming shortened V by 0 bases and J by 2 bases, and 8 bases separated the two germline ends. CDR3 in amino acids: CASSQEIAAYEQYF. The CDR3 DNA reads TGTGCCAGCAGCCAAGAAATTGCAGCCTACGAGCAGTACTTC.

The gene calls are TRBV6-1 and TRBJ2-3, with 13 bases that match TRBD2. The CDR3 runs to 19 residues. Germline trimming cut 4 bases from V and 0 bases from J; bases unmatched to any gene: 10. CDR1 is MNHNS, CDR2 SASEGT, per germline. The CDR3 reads CASSVGLAGVGYSTDTQYF. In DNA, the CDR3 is TGTGCCAGCAGTGTAGGACTAGCGGGAGTGGGTTATAGCACAGATACGCAGTATTTT.

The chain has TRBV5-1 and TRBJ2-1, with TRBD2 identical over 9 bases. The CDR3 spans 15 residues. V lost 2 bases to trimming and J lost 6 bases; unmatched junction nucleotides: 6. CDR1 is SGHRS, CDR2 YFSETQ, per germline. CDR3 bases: TGCGCCAGCAGCTTAGTAGCGGGAGTCCGCAATGAGCAGTTCTTC. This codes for CASSLVAGVRNEQFF.

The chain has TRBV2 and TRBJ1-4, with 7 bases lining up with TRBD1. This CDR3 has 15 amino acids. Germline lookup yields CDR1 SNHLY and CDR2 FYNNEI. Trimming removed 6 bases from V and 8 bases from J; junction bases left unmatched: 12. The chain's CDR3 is CASRVRQGQGEKLFF. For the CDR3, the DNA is TGTGCCAGCAGGGTGCGACAGGGCCAGGGAGAAAAACTGTTTTTT.